Below are 14 T cell receptor beta chains sequenced from a single sample in a study of blood T cell repertoires in COVID-19. Sequencing was performed with immunoSEQ multiplex PCR; in TCRdb, only in-frame clones are kept and a portion is missing. The table has around 21,000 clones, less than 85% seen once. The material sequenced was peripheral blood. These TCRs come from a man aged 80 or over with acute or convalescent COVID-19.

The chain is built from TRBV25-1 and TRBJ1-2, with D unclear. Trimming cost V 2 bases and J 8 bases, with 6 bases left between them. Per the germline V gene, CDR1 is MGHDK and CDR2 is SYGVNS. This CDR3 is built from 11 residues. The CDR3 DNA reads as TGTGCCAGCAGTGAACTGAGAGGCTACACCTTC. This encodes CASSELRGYTF.

V usage is TRBV29-1 and J usage is TRBJ1-5, with a tentative D call TRBD1 (5 bases). Germline V gives CDR1 SQVTM, CDR2 ANQGSEA. The V gene lost 4 bases and the J gene lost 6 bases, with 13 bases spanning the gap. The CDR3 contains 13 residues. This chain's CDR3 is CSVVDSPGQPQHF. CDR3 coding DNA: TGCAGCGTTGTTGACAGCCCGGGTCAGCCCCAGCATTTT.

The chain carries TRBV24-1 and TRBJ2-3, with 9 bases lining up with TRBD2. This CDR3 contains 16 residues. V dropped 4 bases and J dropped 1; count of bases not matched to a gene: 5. CDR1 is KGHDR, CDR2 SFDVKD, per germline. The CDR3 sequence is CATSDIAGEGTDTQYF. CDR3 in DNA: TGTGCCACCAGTGACATAGCGGGAGAAGGCACAGATACGCAGTATTTT.

The V call is TRBV3-1 (or the pseudogene TRBV3-2), the J call TRBJ2-7; 9 positions agree with TRBD1. Germline loops: CDR1 LGHDT, CDR2 YNNKEL (reference sequence). The trim removed 6 bases at V and 3 bases at J, leaving 6 bases unmatched. CDR3 size: 14 residues. The CDR3 loop reads CASRQPGQGYEQYF. CDR3 DNA sequence: TGTGCCAGCAGACAACCGGGACAGGGCTACGAGCAGTACTTC.

The V and J genes are TRBV28 and TRBJ2-2, with 12 bases aligning to TRBD2. The germline CDR1 and CDR2 sequences are MDHEN and SYDVKM. V shed 2 bases and J 3 bases; nucleotides not matched to a gene: 4. The length of the CDR3 is 17 residues. CDR3: CASSLETSGSYTGELFF. The CDR3 DNA reads as TGTGCCAGCAGTTTAGAGACTAGCGGGAGTTACACCGGGGAGCTGTTTTTT.

The chain recombines TRBV6-5 with TRBJ2-1; TRBD2 matches 12 bases. This CDR3 has 16 residues. Germline loops: CDR1 MNHEY, CDR2 SVGAGI. The junction had 5 bases not matched to a gene; V was cut back by 4 bases and J by 4 bases. The CDR3 is CASSLTSGRSYNEQFF. The CDR3 nucleotides read TGTGCCAGCAGTTTAACTAGCGGGAGGTCTTACAATGAGCAGTTCTTC.

The chain combines TRBV5-8 with TRBJ2-2; maybe TRBD1 (6 bases). V was trimmed by 5 bases and J by 7 bases, leaving 18 bases between them. Germline V lookup: CDR1 SGHTS, CDR2 YDEGEE. This CDR3 comprises 15 residues. CDR3 nucleotides: TGTGCCAGCAGGAGGGACATGCGGGTTATCGGGGAGCTGTTTTTT. It yields the protein CASRRDMRVIGELFF.

V usage is TRBV7-6 and J usage is TRBJ1-2; TRBD1 matches at 11 bases. V shed 5 bases and J 8 bases; nucleotides not matched to a gene: 13. The CDR3 contains 16 residues. Per the germline V gene, CDR1 is SGHVS and CDR2 is FNYEAQ. CDR3 loop: CASSPRDRGTYGGYTF. The CDR3 DNA reads as TGTGCCAGCAGCCCCCGGGACAGGGGGACTTATGGCGGCTACACCTTC. Supplemented by reference TRBV7-6 and TRBJ1-2, the full variable domain reads GAGVSQSPRYKVTKRGQDVALRCDPISGHVSLYWYRQALGQGPEFLTYFNYEAQQDKSGLPNDRFSAERPEGSISTLTIQRTEQRDSAMYRCASSPRDRGTYGGYTFGSGTRLTVV.

The J gene is TRBJ1-1, the V gene TRBV6-4; no reliable D call. Germline CDR1 and CDR2: MRHNA and SNTAGT. Trimming cost V 4 bases and J 2 bases, with 8 bases left between them. The CDR3 has 13 amino acids. Here the CDR3 DNA reads TGTGCCAGCAGTGTTCGGGAAAACACTGAAGCTTTCTTT. It codes for CASSVRENTEAFF.

This chain links TRBV5-1 with TRBJ2-1, with TRBD2 identical over 7 bases. This CDR3 is 16 amino acids long. Trimming removed 2 bases from V and 4 bases from J; junction bases left unmatched: 9. The germline V gene encodes CDR1 SGHRS and CDR2 YFSETQ. The CDR3 nucleotides read TGCGCCAGCAGCTTATTAAGTAGCGGGCAATACAATGAGCAGTTCTTC. This translates into CASSLLSSGQYNEQFF.

The rearrangement joins TRBV13 to TRBJ1-2; 9 positions match TRBD1. Germline values: CDR1 PRHDT, CDR2 FYEKMQ (reference sequence). The CDR3 totals 16 residues. V lost 0 bases to trimming and J lost 6 bases; unmatched junction nucleotides: 8. CDR3 in DNA: TGTGCCAGCAGCTTAGGGTCCCACCGGGACAGGGATGGCTACACCTTC. Residues: CASSLGSHRDRDGYTF.

V is TRBV6-5 and J is TRBJ2-1; TRBD2 matches at 9 bases. This CDR3 comprises 15 residues. Losses at the gene ends were 7 bases for V and 6 bases for J; bases not matched to a gene: 10. CDR1 and CDR2 from the germline V gene are MNHEY and SVGAGI. The CDR3 protein is CASKDLAGNINEQFF. The CDR3, as DNA: TGTGCCAGCAAGGATCTAGCGGGAAACATCAATGAGCAGTTCTTC.

The gene calls are TRBV7-9 and TRBJ2-2; the D gene is possibly TRBD2 (7 bases). Trimming left V 5 bases short and J 1 base short, with 14 bases between. Per germline, CDR1 SEHNR and CDR2 FQNEAQ (reference sequence). The CDR3 is 16 amino acids. The DNA of the CDR3 is TGTGCCAGCAGCCCCACGGGGGGCCGGAACACCGGGGAGCTGTTTTTT. This gives the protein CASSPTGGRNTGELFF.

J is TRBJ1-2 and V is TRBV29-1; 9 bases match TRBD1. The length of the CDR3 is 14 residues. The junction had 11 bases not matched to a gene; V was cut back by 5 bases and J by 7 bases. In germline, CDR1 is SQVTM, CDR2 ANQGSEA. CDR3 nucleotides: TGCAGCGTTAACCGGGACAGGGTCCGAGGTGGCTACACCTTC. It yields the protein CSVNRDRVRGGYTF.